These 23 T cell receptor beta chains were all obtained from the same sample, sequenced in a study of CD8+ T cells in alopecia areata (dated 2018 in TCRdb). Interpreted using the paper, the time point label stands for: roughly 24 weeks on oral tofacitinib. What this sample's treatment or condition label stands for: oral pan-JAK inhibitor, 5-10 mg twice daily. The protocol used for the library was the immunoSEQ multiplex PCR assay. For TCR sequencing, RNA was extracted from every sample and reverse transcribed into cDNA to serve as template. Not all clones reach the TCRdb copy of this immuneACCESS table, which keeps in-frame sequences only. Checked studies attribute under half of the gap to unresolved V genes and leave the rest unexplained. The sample records fewer than 110,000 clones, around 84% of which are singletons. The top ten hold about 24% of the sample. This sample comprised CD8+ T cells sorted from blood, obtained at week 24, from a patient treated with tofacitinib. These receptors all come from a human donor with alopecia areata.

This chain uses TRBV30 with TRBJ1-5; no firm D call. The CDR3 totals 13 residues. The V gene's germline CDR1 is GTSNPN and CDR2 SVGIG (reference sequence). V lost 2 bases and J 5 bases, leaving 10 bases between the germline ends. The CDR3 loop reads CAWSSGDDQPQHF. The CDR3 region has the DNA TGTGCCTGGAGTTCAGGAGACGATCAGCCCCAGCATTTT.

This chain joins TRBV25-1 and TRBJ1-1; 9 positions agree with TRBD1. CDR3 length: 13 amino acids. Germline V gene sequence: CDR1 MGHDK, CDR2 SYGVNS. The V and J ends lost 3 bases and 11 bases, in that order; junction bases with no gene match: 7. The DNA for the CDR3 is TGTGCCAGCAGTGAGGGGGGGGACAGGGACGCTTTCTTT. It specifies CASSEGGDRDAFF.

This chain links TRBV5-6 with TRBJ2-7, with TRBD2 matching over 9 bases. This CDR3 is built from 15 residues. V shed 0 bases and J 4 bases; nucleotides not matched to a gene: 5. Germline V lookup: CDR1 SGHDT, CDR2 YYEEEE. Written as DNA, the CDR3 is TGTGCCAGCAGCTTGGCTAGCGGGGACATTTACGAGCAGTACTTC. Its protein product is CASSLASGDIYEQYF.

The chain carries TRBV27 and TRBJ2-5; no reliable D call. The CDR3 spans 13 residues. V was clipped by 8 bases and J by 3 bases, with 13 bases between them. From germline, CDR1 is MNHEY and CDR2 SMNVEV (reference sequence). The CDR3 region is CASGPHGEETQYF. CDR3 coding DNA: TGTGCCAGCGGCCCCCACGGAGAAGAGACCCAGTACTTC.

This chain links TRBV7-9 with TRBJ1-1; D is unclear. The CDR3 loop spans 13 amino acids. Germline V gene data show CDR1 as SEHNR and CDR2 as FQNEAQ (reference sequence). Trimming left V 10 bases short and J 2 bases short, with 14 bases between. CDR3 nucleotide sequence: TGTGCCACTGTTTTAGGCTCCAACACTGAAGCTTTCTTT. Translation gives CATVLGSNTEAFF.

The V call is TRBV13, the J call TRBJ2-7; D gene unclear. V lost 0 bases and J 2 bases, leaving 8 bases between the germline ends. The CDR3 is 14 residues long. The germline CDR1 and CDR2 sequences are PRHDT and FYEKMQ (reference sequence). For the CDR3, the DNA is TGTGCCAGCAGCTTAGGAAACAAAGCCTACGAGCAGTACTTC. This sequence encodes CASSLGNKAYEQYF.

The chain links TRBV2 to TRBJ1-4; the match to TRBD1 covers 9 bases. The CDR3 is 16 amino acids. CDR1 and CDR2 (germline): SNHLY, FYNNEI. The ends lost 7 bases at V and 7 bases at J; junction bases unmatched: 13. The DNA for the CDR3 is TGTGCCAGCAATTTTAACGAGGGACAGGGCTCTGAAAAACTGTTTTTT. It yields the protein CASNFNEGQGSEKLFF.

The chain carries TRBV6-5 and TRBJ2-1, with TRBD2 matching 9 bases. V dropped 6 bases and J dropped 3; count of bases not matched to a gene: 6. The CDR3 contains 15 residues. Germline lookup yields CDR1 MNHEY and CDR2 SVGAGI. In DNA form, the CDR3 reads TGTGCCAGCAGGTCGCGGGGGGGTCTCTACAATGAGCAGTTCTTC. Encoded protein: CASRSRGGLYNEQFF.

This clone was observed a handful of times. V gene TRBV11-2 combines with J gene TRBJ2-4; 9 nucleotides match TRBD1. CDR1 and CDR2 (germline): SGHAT, FQNNGV. The CDR3 spans 16 residues. V trimming: 4 bases; J trimming: 0 bases; junction bases outside the gene matches: 4. CDR3 loop: CASSSRDREAKNIQYF. In nucleotides, the CDR3 is TGTGCCAGCAGCTCCCGGGACAGGGAAGCCAAAAACATTCAGTACTTC. The full variable domain, rest sourced from reference TRBV11-2 and TRBJ2-4, is EAGVAQSPRYKIIEKRQSVAFWCNPISGHATLYWYQQILGQGPKLLIQFQNNGVVDDSQLPKDRFSAERLKGVDSTLKIQPAKLEDSAVYLCASSSRDREAKNIQYFGAGTRLSVL.

The V gene is TRBV7-6, the J gene TRBJ2-1, with 8 nucleotides matching TRBD2. The CDR3 totals 17 residues. With 1 base clipped from V and 6 bases from J, the junction kept 11 bases outside the gene matches. Per the germline V gene, CDR1 is SGHVS and CDR2 is FNYEAQ. CDR3 nucleotides: TGTGCCAGCAGCTTAGTAGGGGGACTAGTAGGGGTCAATGAGCAGTTCTTC. It specifies CASSLVGGLVGVNEQFF.

The chain combines TRBV25-1 with TRBJ2-3; 10 bases line up with TRBD2. The CDR3 covers 14 residues. V lost 4 bases to trimming and J lost 6 bases; unmatched junction nucleotides: 4. The V gene's germline CDR1 is MGHDK and CDR2 SYGVNS. The CDR3 DNA sequence: TGTGCCAGCAGTGGACTAGCGGGTGGCGATACGCAGTATTTT. Translating it yields CASSGLAGGDTQYF.

This clone was observed a handful of times. The J gene is TRBJ1-2, the V gene TRBV6-5; the D gene is possibly TRBD1 (5 bases). Between the trimmed V and J ends, which lost 6 bases and 6 bases, there was a span of 14 bases. Germline CDR1 is MNHEY and CDR2 is SVGAGI. The CDR3 has 13 amino acids. CDR3 protein: CASRTGTYDGYTF. As DNA, the CDR3 is TGTGCCAGCAGAACCGGGACGTACGATGGCTACACCTTC.

The J gene is TRBJ1-2, the V gene TRBV7-9, with TRBD1 as a possible D gene (6 bases). Trimming left V 5 bases short and J 4 bases short, with 20 bases between. Germline CDR1 reads SEHNR; CDR2 reads FQNEAQ (reference sequence). This CDR3 spans 16 amino acids. CDR3 loop: CASSRPLGGSSYGYTF. The DNA of the CDR3 is TGTGCCAGCAGCCGTCCTCTTGGGGGCTCGAGCTATGGCTACACCTTC.

The V call is TRBV7-2, the J call TRBJ2-1; TRBD2 matches at 9 bases. Unmatched junction bases numbered 7, after V lost 6 bases and J lost 1 base. CDR3 length: 16 residues. Per germline, CDR1 SGHTA and CDR2 FQGNSA. Written as DNA, the CDR3 is TGTGCCAGCAGGCCTAGCGGGACTCCTTCCTACAATGAGCAGTTCTTC. Its translation: CASRPSGTPSYNEQFF.

This chain links TRBV7-9 with TRBJ1-1; TRBD1 is a possible D gene (6 bases). The germline gives CDR1 SEHNR, CDR2 FQNEAQ (reference sequence). Between the trimmed V and J ends, which lost 0 bases and 3 bases, there was a span of 8 bases. The CDR3 is made up of 14 amino acids. The CDR3 coding sequence is TGTGCCAGCAGCTTAGCAAGGGGGGACACTGAAGCTTTCTTT. This codes for CASSLARGDTEAFF.

On this clone itself: This sample includes further DNA sequences coding for the same CDR3. The V call is TRBV7-9, the J call TRBJ1-1; D unclear. Germline-derived CDR1 and CDR2 are SEHNR and FQNEAQ (reference sequence). V lost 3 bases and J 1 base, leaving 0 bases between the germline ends. The CDR3 runs 11 residues. CDR3 amino acids: CASSLNTEAFF. CDR3 DNA: TGTGCCAGCAGCTTGAACACTGAAGCTTTCTTT.

This chain links TRBV4-2 with TRBJ2-3; 11 nucleotides match TRBD2. The CDR3 has 18 residues. Per germline, CDR1 LGHNA and CDR2 YNFKEQ. V lost 4 bases to trimming and J lost 6 bases; unmatched junction nucleotides: 15. CDR3 sequence: CASSLLPPSGGPGDTQYF. CDR3 sequence (DNA): TGTGCCAGCAGCCTCCTACCGCCTAGCGGGGGGCCGGGGGATACGCAGTATTTT.

The rearrangement links TRBV19 to TRBJ2-6; D unclear. The CDR3 contains 16 residues. Germline V gene sequence: CDR1 LNHDA, CDR2 SQIVND (reference sequence). V was pared by 4 bases and J by 1 base, with 11 bases between. The CDR3 sequence is CASSTPLGSGANVLTF. In nucleotides, the CDR3 is TGTGCCAGTAGTACGCCGCTCGGGTCTGGGGCCAACGTCCTGACTTTC.

This chain links TRBV5-6 with TRBJ2-7; no reliable D call. Germline-derived CDR1 and CDR2 are SGHDT and YYEEEE. The CDR3 length is 13 residues. Trimming cost V 0 bases and J 1 base, with 5 bases left between them. CDR3 sequence: CASSLEQSYEQYF. DNA for the CDR3: TGTGCCAGCAGCTTGGAGCAGTCCTACGAGCAGTACTTC.

This clone was found a few times. The chain carries TRBV27 and TRBJ2-2; D is unresolved. Per germline, CDR1 MNHEY and CDR2 SMNVEV (reference sequence). Deletions cut 5 bases from V and 4 bases from J, with 11 bases between. This CDR3 spans 14 amino acids. The CDR3: CASSHSLGTGELFF. Here the CDR3 DNA reads TGTGCCAGCAGTCATTCGCTCGGCACCGGGGAGCTGTTTTTT.

This clone was observed a handful of times. The chain uses TRBV29-1 and TRBJ2-2, with 7 bases identical to TRBD1. Per germline, CDR1 SQVTM and CDR2 ANQGSEA. This CDR3 comprises 13 residues. J lost 2 bases, V lost 4 bases, and 1 base had no gene match. Here the CDR3 reads CSVGTGNTGELFF. CDR3 DNA sequence: TGCAGCGTTGGGACAGGAAACACCGGGGAGCTGTTTTTT.

This chain uses TRBV5-1 with TRBJ2-5; D is possibly TRBD2 (6 bases). The CDR3 spans 15 residues. The germline gives CDR1 SGHRS, CDR2 YFSETQ. Between the trimmed V and J ends, which lost 4 bases and 2 bases, there was a span of 15 bases. The CDR3 DNA follows: TGCGCCAGCAGCACGGACCGGGACTGGCAAGAGACCCAGTACTTC. Its protein is CASSTDRDWQETQYF.

The chain employs TRBV19 and TRBJ1-1; D perhaps matches TRBD1 (5 bases). The CDR3 runs to 15 residues. Germline V gene lookup returns CDR1 LNHDA and CDR2 SQIVND (reference sequence). Trimming removed 7 bases from V and 2 bases from J, with 17 bases in between. CDR3 nucleotide sequence: TGTGCCAGTATCGACCTCCCGGGACCCAACACTGAAGCTTTCTTT. It yields the protein CASIDLPGPNTEAFF.